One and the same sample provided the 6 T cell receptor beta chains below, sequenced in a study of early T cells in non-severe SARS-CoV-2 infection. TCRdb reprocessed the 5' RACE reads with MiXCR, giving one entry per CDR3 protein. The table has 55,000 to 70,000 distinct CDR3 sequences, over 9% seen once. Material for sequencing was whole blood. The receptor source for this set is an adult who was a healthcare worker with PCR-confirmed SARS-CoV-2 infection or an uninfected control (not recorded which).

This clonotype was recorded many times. CDR3: CATGYSNQPQHF. CDR3 in DNA: TGTGCCACCGGATATAGCAATCAGCCCCAGCATTTT. The chain uses TRBV27 and TRBJ1-5; D unclear. CDR3 length equals 12 residues. The germline V gene has CDR1 MNHEY and CDR2 SMNVEV (reference sequence). V dropped 10 bases and J dropped 0 bases, with 7 bases sitting between them.

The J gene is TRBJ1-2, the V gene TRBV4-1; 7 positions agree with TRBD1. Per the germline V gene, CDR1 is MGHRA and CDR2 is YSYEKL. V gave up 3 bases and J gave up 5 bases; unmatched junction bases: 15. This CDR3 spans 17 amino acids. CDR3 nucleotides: TGCGCCAGCAGCCAGGGCCGGGCTAGGGGGCCTAGGTATGGCTACACCTTC. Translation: CASSQGRARGPRYGYTF.

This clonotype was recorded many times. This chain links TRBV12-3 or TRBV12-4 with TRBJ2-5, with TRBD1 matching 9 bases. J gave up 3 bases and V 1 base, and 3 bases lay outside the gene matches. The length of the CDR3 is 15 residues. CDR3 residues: CASSLGGTGKETQYF. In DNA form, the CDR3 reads TGTGCCAGCAGTTTAGGCGGGACAGGGAAAGAGACCCAGTACTTC.

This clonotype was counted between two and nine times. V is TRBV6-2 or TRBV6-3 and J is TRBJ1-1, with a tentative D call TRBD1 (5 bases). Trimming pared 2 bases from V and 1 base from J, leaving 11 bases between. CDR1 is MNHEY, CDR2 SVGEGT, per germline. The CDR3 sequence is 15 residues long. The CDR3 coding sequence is TGTGCCAGCAGTTACCCGATTCAGGGGAACACTGAAGCTTTCTTT. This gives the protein CASSYPIQGNTEAFF.

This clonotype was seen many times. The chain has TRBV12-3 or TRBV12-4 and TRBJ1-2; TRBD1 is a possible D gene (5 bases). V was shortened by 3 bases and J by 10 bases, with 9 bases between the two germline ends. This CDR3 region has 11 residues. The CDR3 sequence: CASSFGGNYTF. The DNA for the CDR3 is TGTGCCAGCAGTTTTGGGGGAAACTACACCTTC.

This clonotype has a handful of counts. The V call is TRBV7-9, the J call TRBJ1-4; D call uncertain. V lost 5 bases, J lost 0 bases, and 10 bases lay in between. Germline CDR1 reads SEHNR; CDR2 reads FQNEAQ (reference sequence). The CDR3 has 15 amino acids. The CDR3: CASSQLGSTNEKLFF. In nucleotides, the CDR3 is TGTGCCAGCAGCCAGCTGGGGTCAACTAATGAAAAACTGTTTTTT.